This T cell receptor (beta chain) was obtained from a study of beta chain features in type 1 diabetes. Study background: Sorted cell examination encompassed over 90 million cells across all samples.

Markers CD45RO/CCR7/CD25/CD127/CD95/CD27 served to sort CD4+ naive, central memory, regulatory and stem cell-like memory cells. TCRB transcripts that were expressed got sequenced, as all of the isolated RNA had been reverse transcribed. TCRdb's copy holds only in-frame clones and misses some; the assay was immunoSEQ multiplex PCR. The data hold about 360,000 clones, with around 12% observed a single time. This clone has a handful of counts. The antigen is not known. Study-wide results and limits: There was no resolution here of whether HLA type influences TCRB rearrangement. Shorter TCRB CDR3s, moderately but significantly so, marked every one of the four CD4+ subsets in Type 1 diabetes patients.

The sequenced sample was naive CD4+ T cells from blood. This sequence originates from a woman aged 18 to 35 with type 1 diabetes.

The chain's CDR3 is CASSQRLAGGETQYF. The DNA of the CDR3 is TGCGCCAGCAGCCAGAGACTAGCGGGAGGAGAGACCCAGTACTTC. The genes are TRBV4-1 and TRBJ2-5; 13 bases align to TRBD2. Germline V CDR1 and CDR2: MGHRA, YSYEKL. This CDR3 contains 15 residues. V was clipped by 3 bases and J by 4 bases; unmatched bases: 2.